This T cell receptor beta chain originates from a study of metastatic and nonmetastatic thyroid tumors (dated by TCRdb to 2018 to 2020). About the full investigation: For patients with malignant and with benign thyroid disease, the researchers compared repertoires between peripheral blood samples and tumor or nodule tissue samples. What the research found in general, with its limitations: TCR beta diversity was reported as significantly higher in malignant tumors than in benign nodules, in both blood and tumor samples.

Before undergoing thyroid surgery, none of the patients had been given any kind of treatment. Using T-cell receptor beta sequencing, the study looked back at clinical samples from patients collected from about 2011 to 2018. This clone was seen many times. Its antigen is still unknown. No base quality information exists; no much larger clone differs at one position. Receptors were amplified or captured by PCR. The sample was run on an Illumina HiSeq 4000. High-throughput sequencing was used to profile the TCR beta-chain CDR3 region of every patient. Per the authors' processing: The researchers built a classifier to tell apart papillary thyroid cancer patients with distant metastasis, based on CDR3 differences among clinicopathological groups. The Shannon index was used to assess repertoire diversity, and the Morisita-Horn index was used to assess tumor-blood repertoire similarity. TCRdb took the public reads, trimmed them with fastp at Q25, ran MiXCR for clone calling and kept in-frame beta chains. The V and J calls and clone size come from TCRdb's table, not from the authors' own analysis. Counted in this sample were around 13,000 clones; about a quarter of them appeared once. The ten largest account for 3.6% of the sample.

The CDR3 sequence holds 12 residues, the cysteine and phenylalanine included. Only CDR3 DNA remains: 36 bases, in frame from the first base. CDR1 is given as GTSNPN and CDR2 as SVGIG, both from the germline V gene (reference sequence). The sequencing input was blood. The chain was built from TRBV30 and TRBJ2-5; TRBD1 could be the D gene, as 6 bases match. The clonotype was recovered from a female donor with papillary thyroid cancer or a benign thyroid nodule (not recorded which). Some clones in this sample may be carry-over from other donors' samples. The CDR3 reads CAVTGIRETQYF. The nucleotide sequence reads TGTGCTGTCACAGGGATCAGGGAGACCCAGTACTTC.